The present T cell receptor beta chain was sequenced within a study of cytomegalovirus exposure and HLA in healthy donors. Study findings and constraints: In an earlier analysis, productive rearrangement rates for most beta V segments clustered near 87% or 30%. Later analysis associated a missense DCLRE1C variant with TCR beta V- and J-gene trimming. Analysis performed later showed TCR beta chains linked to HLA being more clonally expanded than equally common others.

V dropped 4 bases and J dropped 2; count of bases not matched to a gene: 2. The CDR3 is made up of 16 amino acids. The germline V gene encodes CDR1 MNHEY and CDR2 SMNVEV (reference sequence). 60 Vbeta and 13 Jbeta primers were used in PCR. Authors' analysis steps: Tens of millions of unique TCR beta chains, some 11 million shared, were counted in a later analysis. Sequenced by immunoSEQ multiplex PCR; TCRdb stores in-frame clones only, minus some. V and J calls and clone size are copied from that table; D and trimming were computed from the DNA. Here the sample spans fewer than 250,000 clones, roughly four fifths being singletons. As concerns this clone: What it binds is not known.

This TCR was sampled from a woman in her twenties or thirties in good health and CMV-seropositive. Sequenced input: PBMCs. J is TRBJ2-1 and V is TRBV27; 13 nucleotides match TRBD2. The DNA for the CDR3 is TGTGCCAGCAGTTCAGGGACTAGCGGGACCTACAATGAGCAGTTCTTC. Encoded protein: CASSSGTSGTYNEQFF.